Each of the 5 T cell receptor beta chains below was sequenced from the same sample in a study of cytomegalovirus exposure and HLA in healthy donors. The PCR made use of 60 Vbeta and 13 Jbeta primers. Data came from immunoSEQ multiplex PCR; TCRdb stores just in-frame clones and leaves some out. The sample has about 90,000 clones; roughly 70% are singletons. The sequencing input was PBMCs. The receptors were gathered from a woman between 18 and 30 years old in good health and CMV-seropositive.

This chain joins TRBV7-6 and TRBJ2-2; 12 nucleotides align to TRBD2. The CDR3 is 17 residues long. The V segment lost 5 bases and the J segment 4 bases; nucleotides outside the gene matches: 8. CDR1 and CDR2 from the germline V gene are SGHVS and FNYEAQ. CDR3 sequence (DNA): TGTGCCAGCAGCCCGACTAGCGGGAGCCCCAGCACCGGGGAGCTGTTTTTT. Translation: CASSPTSGSPSTGELFF.

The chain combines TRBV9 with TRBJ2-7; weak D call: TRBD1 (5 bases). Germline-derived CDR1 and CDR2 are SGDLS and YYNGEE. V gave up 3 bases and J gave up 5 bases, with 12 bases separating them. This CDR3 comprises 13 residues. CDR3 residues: CASSEQVADEQYF. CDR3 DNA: TGTGCCAGCAGCGAACAGGTCGCCGACGAGCAGTACTTC. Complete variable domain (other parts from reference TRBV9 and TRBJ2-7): DSGVTQTPKHLITATGQRVTLRCSPRSGDLSVYWYQQSLDQGLQFLIQYYNGEERAKGNILERFSAQQFPDLHSELNLSSLELGDSALYFCASSEQVADEQYFGPGTRLTVT.

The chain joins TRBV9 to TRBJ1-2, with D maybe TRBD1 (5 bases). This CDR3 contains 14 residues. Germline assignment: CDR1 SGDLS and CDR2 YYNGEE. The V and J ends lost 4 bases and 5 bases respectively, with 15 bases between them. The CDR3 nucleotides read TGTGCCAGCAGCACCGGACAATCGGCGTATGGCTACACCTTC. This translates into CASSTGQSAYGYTF.

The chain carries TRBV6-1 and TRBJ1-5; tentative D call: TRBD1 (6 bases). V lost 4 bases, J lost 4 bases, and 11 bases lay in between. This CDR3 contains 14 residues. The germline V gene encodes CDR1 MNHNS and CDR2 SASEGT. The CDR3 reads CASSGRGGNQPQHF. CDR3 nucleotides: TGTGCCAGCAGTGGGAGGGGGGGAAATCAGCCCCAGCATTTT.

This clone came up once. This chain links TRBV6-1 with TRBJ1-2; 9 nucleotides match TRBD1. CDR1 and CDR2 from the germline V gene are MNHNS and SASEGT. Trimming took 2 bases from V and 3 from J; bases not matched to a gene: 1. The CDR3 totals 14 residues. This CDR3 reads CASSETGGDYGYTF. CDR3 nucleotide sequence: TGTGCCAGCAGTGAAACAGGGGGCGACTATGGCTACACCTTC.